This TCR beta chain was sequenced during a study of OX40 agonist ivuxolimab in advanced cancers. In the study overall: The dose of intravenous ivuxolimab that patients received every 2 weeks ranged from 0.01 to 10 mg/kg. Mean age about 60 years, range roughly 23 to 79; roughly 82% male. Study-level points and caveats: By week 6 at 0.1 to 3.0 mg/kg, blood CD4+ and CD8+ T cells had expanded clonally.

Produced via immunoSEQ multiplex PCR; TCRdb's table is partial and in-frame only. In the table there are about 90,000 clones, approximately 91% of which are singletons. This clone was found once. Its cognate antigen is unknown. Specimen: CD4+ or CD8+ T cells sorted from blood, collected in a trial of the OX40 agonist ivuxolimab. This clonotype originated in an adult with an advanced solid tumor such as melanoma, head and neck, liver or kidney cancer.

CDR3 DNA sequence: TGTGCCAGCAGCAGCGGACAGGGAGCATACACCATATATTTT. Its protein is CASSSGQGAYTIYF. V usage is TRBV28 and J usage is TRBJ1-3, with 8 bases aligning to TRBD1. CDR1 is MDHEN and CDR2 is SYDVKM in the germline V gene. V lost 6 bases and J lost 8; bases outside the gene matches: 9. This CDR3 region has 14 residues.